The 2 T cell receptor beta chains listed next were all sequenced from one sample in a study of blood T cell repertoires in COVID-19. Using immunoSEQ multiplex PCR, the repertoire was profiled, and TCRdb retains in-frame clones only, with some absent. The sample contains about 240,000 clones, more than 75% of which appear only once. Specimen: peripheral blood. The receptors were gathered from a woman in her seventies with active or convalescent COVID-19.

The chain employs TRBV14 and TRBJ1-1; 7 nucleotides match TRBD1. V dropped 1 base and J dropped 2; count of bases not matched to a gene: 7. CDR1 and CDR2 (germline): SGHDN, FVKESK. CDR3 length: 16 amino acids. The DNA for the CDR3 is TGTGCCAGCAGCCAAGGTCCCGCAGGGGGAAACACTGAAGCTTTCTTT. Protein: CASSQGPAGGNTEAFF.

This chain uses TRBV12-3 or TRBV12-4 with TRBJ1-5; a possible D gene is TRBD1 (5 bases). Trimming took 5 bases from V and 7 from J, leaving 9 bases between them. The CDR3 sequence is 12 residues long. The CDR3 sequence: CASSAWGQPQHF. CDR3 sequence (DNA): TGTGCCAGCAGTGCCTGGGGCCAGCCCCAGCATTTT.